This T cell receptor beta chain appears in the sequencing data of a study of cytomegalovirus exposure and HLA in healthy donors. Background on the study: A later analysis reported the 130 or so validation repertoires used the same platform as the approximately 650 first-cohort repertoires.

In regard to this clone: Its specificity is not known.

The table came from immunoSEQ multiplex PCR; TCRdb's copy has only in-frame clones and leaves some out. Here the sample spans 150,000 to 200,000 clones, less than 85% being singletons. Study results and caveats: Investigators reported approximately 150 TCR beta chains as tied to cytomegalovirus. Reports described diagnosis of cytomegalovirus status by the classifier as highly specific and sensitive.

The CDR3 is made up of 13 amino acids. With 4 bases clipped from V and 7 bases from J, the junction kept 6 bases outside the gene matches. Germline V gene data show CDR1 as MNHEY and CDR2 as SMNVEV (reference sequence). The sample was PBMCs. The rearrangement joins TRBV27 to TRBJ2-7, with 8 bases that match TRBD1. The TCR sequence derives from a man younger than 35 in good health and CMV-seropositive. CDR3 bases: TGTGCCAGCAGTTCCTTCACAGGGGGTGAGCAGTACTTC. Its protein product is CASSSFTGGEQYF.